The rows below give T cell receptor beta chains drawn from one sample of a study of blood T cell repertoires in COVID-19. Sequenced by immunoSEQ multiplex PCR; TCRdb stores in-frame clones only, minus some. The profile shows 150,000 to 200,000 clones, 70% to 85% of them singletons. The sequencing sample was made of PBMCs or T cells enriched from blood (not recorded which). The receptors stem from a man aged 45-60 years who had recovered from COVID-19. CDR3s include the opening cysteine and the closing phenylalanine or tryptophan. The order of the fields is V gene, J gene, D gene, clone size, CDR3 DNA, CDR3 protein. A D gene is named only where the DNA matches it firmly. Only part of the rows carry a size: once, few, many, or a class if the clone is expanded.

v_gene: TRBV9
j_gene: TRBJ2-1
d_gene: -
abundance: -
CDR3nt: TGTGCCAGCAGCGCGATCCGACAGCAATCCTACAATGAGCAGTTCTTC
CDR3aa: CASSAIRQQSYNEQFF

v_gene: TRBV7-2
j_gene: TRBJ1-2
d_gene: -
abundance: -
CDR3nt: TGTGCCAGCAGCTTACCGGGAATGTATGGCTACACCTTC
CDR3aa: CASSLPGMYGYTF

v_gene: TRBV10-2
j_gene: TRBJ2-1
d_gene: TRBD2
abundance: -
CDR3nt: TGCGCCAGCAGACATGGGCGGGGGAGCTCCTACAATGAGCAGTTCTTC
CDR3aa: CASRHGRGSSYNEQFF

v_gene: TRBV28
j_gene: TRBJ2-6
d_gene: TRBD1
abundance: -
CDR3nt: TGTGCCAGCAGTTTATTTGGACAGGGGAGCTCTGGGGCCAACGTCCTGACTTTC
CDR3aa: CASSLFGQGSSGANVLTF

v_gene: TRBV5-1
j_gene: TRBJ2-6
d_gene: -
abundance: -
CDR3nt: TGCGCCAGCAGCCCAGTACAGGATGCTGGGGCCAACGTCCTGACTTTC
CDR3aa: CASSPVQDAGANVLTF

v_gene: TRBV30
j_gene: TRBJ2-5
d_gene: TRBD2
abundance: -
CDR3nt: TGTGCCTGGAGTGTGGGTTGGCGGCGGGGGGGCCGTGAGACCCAGTACTTC
CDR3aa: CAWSVGWRRGGRETQYF

v_gene: TRBV11-3
j_gene: TRBJ1-5
d_gene: -
abundance: -
CDR3nt: TGTGCCAGCACGAGTACTGGGCTGGCAGCAAATCAGCCCCAGCATTTT
CDR3aa: CASTSTGLAANQPQHF

v_gene: TRBV5-1
j_gene: TRBJ1-2
d_gene: -
abundance: -
CDR3nt: TGCGCCAGCAGCTCAAGTTCTGGGGGCAATGGCTACACCTTC
CDR3aa: CASSSSSGGNGYTF

v_gene: TRBV11-3
j_gene: TRBJ2-2
d_gene: TRBD2
abundance: -
CDR3nt: TGTGCCAGCAGCTTCCAGACTAGCGGGGGGTACACCGGGGAGCTGTTTTTT
CDR3aa: CASSFQTSGGYTGELFF

v_gene: TRBV28
j_gene: TRBJ1-5
d_gene: -
abundance: -
CDR3nt: TGTGCCAGCAGTCCGTGGACAGATTATAGCAATCAGCCCCAGCATTTT
CDR3aa: CASSPWTDYSNQPQHF

v_gene: TRBV3-1/TRBV3-2
j_gene: TRBJ1-2
d_gene: -
abundance: -
CDR3nt: TGTGCCAGCAGCCAAGGCGTGGGCGCCGGCTACACCTTC
CDR3aa: CASSQGVGAGYTF

v_gene: TRBV3-1/TRBV3-2
j_gene: TRBJ2-1
d_gene: TRBD2
abundance: few
CDR3nt: TGTGCCAGCAGCCAGCGGCTAGCGGGGGGCCCAGGCTACAATGAGCAGTTCTTC
CDR3aa: CASSQRLAGGPGYNEQFF

v_gene: TRBV5-5
j_gene: TRBJ1-1
d_gene: -
abundance: -
CDR3nt: TGTGCCAGCAGCGCCCAGCGAAACACTGAAGCTTTCTTT
CDR3aa: CASSAQRNTEAFF

v_gene: TRBV3-1/TRBV3-2
j_gene: TRBJ2-7
d_gene: -
abundance: -
CDR3nt: TGTGCCAGCAGCTATCGGGGTAGCTACGAGCAGTACTTC
CDR3aa: CASSYRGSYEQYF

v_gene: TRBV7-6
j_gene: TRBJ2-5
d_gene: -
abundance: -
CDR3nt: TGTGCCAGCAGCTTAGAAGCCTTGCGGGGCCATGTATTGGAGACCCAGTACTTC
CDR3aa: CASSLEALRGHVLETQYF

v_gene: TRBV29-1
j_gene: TRBJ1-2
d_gene: -
abundance: -
CDR3nt: TGCAGCGTTGAGCCCGGACTAAGCTATGGCTACACCTTC
CDR3aa: CSVEPGLSYGYTF

v_gene: TRBV25-1
j_gene: TRBJ2-5
d_gene: TRBD1
abundance: few
CDR3nt: TGTGCCAGCAGTCGACGGGACAGAATAGAAGAGACCCAGTACTTC
CDR3aa: CASSRRDRIEETQYF

v_gene: TRBV5-6
j_gene: TRBJ2-7
d_gene: -
abundance: few
CDR3nt: TGTGCCAGCAGCAGACAGGCCACCTACGAGCAGTACTTC
CDR3aa: CASSRQATYEQYF

v_gene: TRBV5-4
j_gene: TRBJ1-1
d_gene: -
abundance: few
CDR3nt: TGTGCCAGCAGCTTGGAAACCAGGGGCACTGAAGCTTTCTTT
CDR3aa: CASSLETRGTEAFF

v_gene: TRBV5-1
j_gene: TRBJ2-5
d_gene: TRBD1
abundance: -
CDR3nt: TGCGCCAGCAGCTCGCACAGGGGTTCCCAAGAGACCCAGTACTTC
CDR3aa: CASSSHRGSQETQYF

v_gene: TRBV12-3/TRBV12-4
j_gene: TRBJ1-4
d_gene: TRBD1
abundance: few
CDR3nt: TGTGCCAGCAGTCGCGGGACAGCCTTAAAACTGTTTTTT
CDR3aa: CASSRGTALKLFF

v_gene: TRBV6-6
j_gene: TRBJ1-6
d_gene: TRBD1
abundance: few
CDR3nt: TGTGCCAGCAGTCAGGACAGGGGGGGATATAATTCACCCCTCCACTTT
CDR3aa: CASSQDRGGYNSPLHF

v_gene: TRBV20-1
j_gene: TRBJ2-5
d_gene: TRBD2
abundance: -
CDR3nt: TGCAGTGCGAGTAGCGGGAGCGCCCAAGAGACCCAGTACTTC
CDR3aa: CSASSGSAQETQYF

v_gene: TRBV19
j_gene: TRBJ2-7
d_gene: -
abundance: -
CDR3nt: TGTGCCAGTAGTTCTGAGAGAGAGCAGTACTTC
CDR3aa: CASSSEREQYF

v_gene: TRBV2
j_gene: TRBJ2-2
d_gene: -
abundance: -
CDR3nt: TGTGCCAGCAGTGAAGAGACTAGGCCCGACACCGGGGAGCTGTTTTTT
CDR3aa: CASSEETRPDTGELFF

v_gene: TRBV5-1
j_gene: TRBJ2-1
d_gene: TRBD2
abundance: -
CDR3nt: TGCGCCAGCAGCGCCGGGACTAGCGGGGGGGCTGAGCAGTTCTTC
CDR3aa: CASSAGTSGGAEQFF

v_gene: TRBV29-1
j_gene: TRBJ1-2
d_gene: -
abundance: -
CDR3nt: TGCAGCGTTTATCCAGGGAGGGTTAATGGCTACACCTTC
CDR3aa: CSVYPGRVNGYTF

v_gene: TRBV6-5
j_gene: TRBJ1-2
d_gene: TRBD1
abundance: -
CDR3nt: TGTGCCACCACGGGGGGACAGGAATATGGCTACACCTTC
CDR3aa: CATTGGQEYGYTF

v_gene: TRBV6-5
j_gene: TRBJ1-4
d_gene: TRBD1
abundance: -
CDR3nt: TGTGCCAGCAAAAAGCAAGGGGGCGATGAAAAACTGTTTTTT
CDR3aa: CASKKQGGDEKLFF

v_gene: TRBV7-9
j_gene: TRBJ2-1
d_gene: TRBD2
abundance: -
CDR3nt: TGTGCCAGCAAGGGACTAGCGGGGGCCAGCAACAATGAGCAGTTCTTC
CDR3aa: CASKGLAGASNNEQFF

v_gene: TRBV7-2
j_gene: TRBJ1-5
d_gene: TRBD1
abundance: -
CDR3nt: TGTGCCAGCAGCCAAGACAGGGGGCTGGGCAATCAGCCCCAGCATTTT
CDR3aa: CASSQDRGLGNQPQHF

v_gene: TRBV5-1
j_gene: TRBJ1-1
d_gene: TRBD1
abundance: few
CDR3nt: TGCGCCAGCAGCTTTGACAGGGTTAACACTGAAGCTTTCTTT
CDR3aa: CASSFDRVNTEAFF

v_gene: TRBV10-1
j_gene: TRBJ2-3
d_gene: -
abundance: once
CDR3nt: TGCGCCAGCAGTATGGGCCCAGATACGCAGTATTTT
CDR3aa: CASSMGPDTQYF

v_gene: TRBV18
j_gene: TRBJ2-7
d_gene: -
abundance: -
CDR3nt: TGTGCCAGCTCAGACAGCCTCCTGGGGAACGAGCAGTACTTC
CDR3aa: CASSDSLLGNEQYF

v_gene: TRBV3-1/TRBV3-2
j_gene: TRBJ2-1
d_gene: TRBD1
abundance: once
CDR3nt: TGTGCCAGCAGCCCCCCTGGGACAGGACCCTACAATGAGCAGTTCTTC
CDR3aa: CASSPPGTGPYNEQFF

v_gene: TRBV7-9
j_gene: TRBJ1-1
d_gene: -
abundance: -
CDR3nt: TGTGCCAGCAGCTCTAACAGGGCCCACGGAGCTTTCTTT
CDR3aa: CASSSNRAHGAFF

v_gene: TRBV29-1
j_gene: TRBJ1-5
d_gene: -
abundance: -
CDR3nt: TGCAGCGTTCTAGACAAGGGGCAGCCCCAGCATTTT
CDR3aa: CSVLDKGQPQHF

v_gene: TRBV18
j_gene: TRBJ1-4
d_gene: TRBD1
abundance: -
CDR3nt: TGTGCCAGCTCACCGCCACAGGGGGCTGTGGGAAAACTGTTTTTT
CDR3aa: CASSPPQGAVGKLFF

v_gene: TRBV6-2/TRBV6-3
j_gene: TRBJ1-5
d_gene: TRBD1
abundance: -
CDR3nt: TGTGCCAGCAGTGACAGGGCAGCTGGGGGCAATCAGCCCCAGCATTTT
CDR3aa: CASSDRAAGGNQPQHF

v_gene: TRBV12-3/TRBV12-4
j_gene: TRBJ1-1
d_gene: -
abundance: once
CDR3nt: TGTGCCAGCAGTTTACGGGGTACCACTGAAGCTTTCTTT
CDR3aa: CASSLRGTTEAFF

v_gene: TRBV19
j_gene: TRBJ1-2
d_gene: -
abundance: -
CDR3nt: TGTGCCAGTAGTACTCAATGGGGGGACTATGGCTACACCTTC
CDR3aa: CASSTQWGDYGYTF

v_gene: TRBV18
j_gene: TRBJ1-5
d_gene: -
abundance: few
CDR3nt: TGTGCCAGCTCACCGGGACATAGCAATCAGCCCCAGCATTTT
CDR3aa: CASSPGHSNQPQHF

v_gene: TRBV28
j_gene: TRBJ1-1
d_gene: -
abundance: -
CDR3nt: TGTGCCAGCAGATTCCAGGCGAACACTGAAGCTTTCTTT
CDR3aa: CASRFQANTEAFF

v_gene: TRBV9
j_gene: TRBJ1-3
d_gene: -
abundance: -
CDR3nt: TGTGCCAGCAATAAGGGAGGGGCAGCGTCTGGAAACACCATATATTTT
CDR3aa: CASNKGGAASGNTIYF

v_gene: TRBV28
j_gene: TRBJ1-1
d_gene: -
abundance: -
CDR3nt: TGTGCCAGCAGTTTATTCGGCGGGCTTGGGACTGAAGCTTTCTTT
CDR3aa: CASSLFGGLGTEAFF

v_gene: TRBV9
j_gene: TRBJ1-2
d_gene: TRBD1
abundance: -
CDR3nt: TGTGCCAGCAGCGGCCGGGACAGTGGAGAAATAAGATATGGCTACACCTTC
CDR3aa: CASSGRDSGEIRYGYTF

v_gene: TRBV7-2
j_gene: TRBJ1-5
d_gene: -
abundance: few
CDR3nt: TGTGCCAGCAGCTCCTACCAGGGAGGTGAGCCCCAGCATTTT
CDR3aa: CASSSYQGGEPQHF

v_gene: TRBV19
j_gene: TRBJ1-2
d_gene: -
abundance: once
CDR3nt: TGTGCCAGTAGTCCGGGACACTTACTCTATGGCTACACCTTC
CDR3aa: CASSPGHLLYGYTF

v_gene: TRBV7-8
j_gene: TRBJ1-4
d_gene: TRBD1
abundance: -
CDR3nt: TGTGCCAGCAGACAGGGGGCAGTAGATGAAAAACTGTTTTTT
CDR3aa: CASRQGAVDEKLFF

v_gene: TRBV2
j_gene: TRBJ2-1
d_gene: TRBD1
abundance: -
CDR3nt: TGTGCCAGCAGTGTAGGGGGCGATGAGCAGTTCTTC
CDR3aa: CASSVGGDEQFF

v_gene: TRBV2
j_gene: TRBJ1-2
d_gene: -
abundance: -
CDR3nt: TGTGCCAGCAGGGACAGAGATGGCTACACCTTC
CDR3aa: CASRDRDGYTF

v_gene: TRBV12-5
j_gene: TRBJ2-1
d_gene: TRBD1
abundance: -
CDR3nt: TGTGCTAGTGGTCCTGACAGGGGCGACTTCTTC
CDR3aa: CASGPDRGDFF

v_gene: TRBV30
j_gene: TRBJ2-5
d_gene: -
abundance: -
CDR3nt: TGTGCCTGGAGTGTTGGGGCAGGTCAAGAGACCCAGTACTTC
CDR3aa: CAWSVGAGQETQYF

v_gene: TRBV5-1
j_gene: TRBJ2-3
d_gene: -
abundance: -
CDR3nt: TGCGCCAGCACCACCGGGACACCATACACAGATACGCAGTATTTT
CDR3aa: CASTTGTPYTDTQYF

v_gene: TRBV6-5
j_gene: TRBJ1-1
d_gene: -
abundance: -
CDR3nt: TGTGCCAGCAGTTACCTAAGGGGAACTGAAGCTTTCTTT
CDR3aa: CASSYLRGTEAFF

v_gene: TRBV19
j_gene: TRBJ1-6
d_gene: TRBD1
abundance: -
CDR3nt: TGTGCCAGTAGTATATCAACGACAGGGAATAATTCACCCCTCCACTTT
CDR3aa: CASSISTTGNNSPLHF

v_gene: TRBV5-1
j_gene: TRBJ2-6
d_gene: -
abundance: -
CDR3nt: TGCGCCAGCAGCCAACAGGGCGCGCGCTCTGGGGCCAACGTCCTGACTTTC
CDR3aa: CASSQQGARSGANVLTF

v_gene: TRBV28
j_gene: TRBJ1-5
d_gene: -
abundance: -
CDR3nt: TGTGCCAGCAGTTTGGCAGGGGTCAATAATCAGCCCCAGCATTTT
CDR3aa: CASSLAGVNNQPQHF

v_gene: TRBV3-1/TRBV3-2
j_gene: TRBJ1-4
d_gene: -
abundance: many
CDR3nt: TGTGCCAGCAGCAGCGGGAGGGAAGCGAGTGAAAAACTGTTTTTT
CDR3aa: CASSSGREASEKLFF